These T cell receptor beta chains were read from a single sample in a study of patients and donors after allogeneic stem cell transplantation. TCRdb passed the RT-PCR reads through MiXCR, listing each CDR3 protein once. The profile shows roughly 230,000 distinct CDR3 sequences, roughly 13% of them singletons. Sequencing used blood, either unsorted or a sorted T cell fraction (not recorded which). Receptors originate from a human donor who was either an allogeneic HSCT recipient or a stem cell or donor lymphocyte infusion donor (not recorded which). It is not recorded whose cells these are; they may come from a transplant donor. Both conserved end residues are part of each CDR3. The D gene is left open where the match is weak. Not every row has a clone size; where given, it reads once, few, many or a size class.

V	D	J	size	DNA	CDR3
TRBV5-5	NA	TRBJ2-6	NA	TGTGCCAGCAGCTTGGGGCTTGGACAGTCCACTGGGGCCAACGTCCTGACTTTC	CASSLGLGQSTGANVLTF
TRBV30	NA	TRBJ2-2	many	TGTGCCTGGAGTGTACGGGGGGCCGGCGGGGAGCTGTTTTTT	CAWSVRGAGGELFF
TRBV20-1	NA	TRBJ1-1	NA	TGCAGTGCTCGCTTGGTGGGGAATGAAGCTTTCTTT	CSARLVGNEAFF
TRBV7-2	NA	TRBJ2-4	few	TGTGCCAGCAGCCGACGAAACCTAGACAAAAACATTCAGTACTTC	CASSRRNLDKNIQYF
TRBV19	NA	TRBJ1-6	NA	TGTGCCAGTAGTATAGGTTCGGCAGGCCTGGAGGATTCACCCCTCCACTTT	CASSIGSAGLEDSPLHF
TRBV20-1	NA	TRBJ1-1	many	TGCAGTGCAACAGCGAACATGAACACTGAAGCTTTCTTT	CSATANMNTEAFF
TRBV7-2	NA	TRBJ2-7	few	TGTGCCAGCAGCTTAGAGGGCTTGGGTCGGTACGAGCAGTACTTC	CASSLEGLGRYEQYF
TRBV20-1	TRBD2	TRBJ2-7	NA	TGCAGTGCCATTCGGACTAGTATCGACGAGCAGTACTTC	CSAIRTSIDEQYF
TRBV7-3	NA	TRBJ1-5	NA	TGTGCCAGCAGCTCAACAAGGACAGATAATAGCAATCAGCCCCAGCATTTT	CASSSTRTDNSNQPQHF
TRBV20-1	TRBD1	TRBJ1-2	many	TGCAGTGTTGGACAGGGTGACTATGGCTACACCTTC	CSVGQGDYGYTF
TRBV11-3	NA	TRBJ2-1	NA	TGTGCCAGCAGCTTCAGCAAGGGGGATGAGCAGTTCTTC	CASSFSKGDEQFF
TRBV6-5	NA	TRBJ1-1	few	TGTGCCAGCAGTTACTCCCAGAAAGGCACTGAAGCTTTCTTT	CASSYSQKGTEAFF
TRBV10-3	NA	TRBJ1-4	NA	TGTGCCATCAGTGAGTCGTCTGGGGGCGAATTTGAAAAACTGTTTTTT	CAISESSGGEFEKLFF
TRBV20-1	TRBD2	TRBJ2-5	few	TGCAGTGCGTTGCCGGGACTAGCGGGTGTCGAGACCCAGTACTTC	CSALPGLAGVETQYF
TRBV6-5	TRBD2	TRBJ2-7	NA	TGTGCCAGCAGTTATCCGGGACTAGCGGGAGACGAGCAGTACTTC	CASSYPGLAGDEQYF
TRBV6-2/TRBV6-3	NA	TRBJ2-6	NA	TGTGCCAGCACCAACGGGGGGCGTAGGGTTGGGGCCAACGTCCTGACTTTC	CASTNGGRRVGANVLTF
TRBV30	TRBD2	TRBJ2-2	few	TGTGCGGGGACTACCGTGAACACCGGGGAGCTGTTTTTT	CAGTTVNTGELFF
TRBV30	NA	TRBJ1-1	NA	TGTGCCTGGAGGTCCCTCGCTGAAGCTTTCTTT	CAWRSLAEAFF
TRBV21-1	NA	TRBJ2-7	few	TGTGCCAGCAGCCCCTTGAGAGGGAATAGCTCCTACGAGCAGTACTTC	CASSPLRGNSSYEQYF
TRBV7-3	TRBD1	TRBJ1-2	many	TGTGCCAGCAGCCCCGGGACAGGGGTTGGTGGCTACACCTTC	CASSPGTGVGGYTF
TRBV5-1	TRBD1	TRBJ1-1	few	TGCGCCAGCAGCTTGGAGACAGGGAGTGAAGCTTTCTTT	CASSLETGSEAFF
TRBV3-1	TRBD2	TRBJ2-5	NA	TGTGCCAGCAGCCAGAGATCTAGCGGGGACCGGAAGACCCAGTACTTC	CASSQRSSGDRKTQYF
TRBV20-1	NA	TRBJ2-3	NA	TGCAGTGCTTCTCCCCCTAGCGCCGGATTCACAGATACGCAGTATTTT	CSASPPSAGFTDTQYF
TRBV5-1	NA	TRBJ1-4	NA	TGCGCCAGCAGCCACGACCCGGGTGCAACTAATGAAAAACTGTTTTTT	CASSHDPGATNEKLFF
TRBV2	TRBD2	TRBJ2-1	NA	TGTGCCAGCAATGAGCGGGGGGACTTGCGGAATGAGCAGTTCTTC	CASNERGDLRNEQFF
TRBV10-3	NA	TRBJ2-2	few	TGTGCCATCTCTCCGTGGGGCAGGGGCGGTCGGGACACCGGGGAGCTGTTTTTT	CAISPWGRGGRDTGELFF
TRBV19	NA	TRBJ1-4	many	TGTGCCAGTAGTGAAAAAGGGTTTGAAGGTGAAAAACTGTTTTTT	CASSEKGFEGEKLFF
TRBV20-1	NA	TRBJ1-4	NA	TGCAGTGCTAGCGGGTGGGAGGAAAAACTGTTTTTT	CSASGWEEKLFF
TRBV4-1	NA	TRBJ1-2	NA	TGCGCCAGCAGCCAAGGGGGCGACTATGGCTACACCTTC	CASSQGGDYGYTF
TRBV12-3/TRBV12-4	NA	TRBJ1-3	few	TGTGCCAGCAGTATCTTCGGGGGCAGCTCTGGAAACACCATATATTTT	CASSIFGGSSGNTIYF
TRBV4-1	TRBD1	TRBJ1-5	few	TGCGCCAGCAGCCACCCGGGACAGGGGGCCTATAGCAATCAGCCCCAGCATTTT	CASSHPGQGAYSNQPQHF
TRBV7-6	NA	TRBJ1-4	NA	TGTGCCAGCAGCCCCACTCCGGGAGGGACCACAACTAATGAAAAACTGTTTTTT	CASSPTPGGTTTNEKLFF
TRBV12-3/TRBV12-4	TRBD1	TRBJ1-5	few	TGTGCCAGCAGTTTATCAGGGGGCTATCAGCCCCAGCATTTT	CASSLSGGYQPQHF
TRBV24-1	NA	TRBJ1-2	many	TGTGCCACCAGTGGGGTGAGGTTCGGCTACACCTTC	CATSGVRFGYTF
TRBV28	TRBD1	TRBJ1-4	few	TGTGCCAGCAGTTTACCAGGGGGAAATGAAAAACTGTTTTTT	CASSLPGGNEKLFF
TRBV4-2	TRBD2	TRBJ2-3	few	TGTGCCAGCAGCCAAGAGGAGCTAGCGGGGGCAGATACGCAGTATTTT	CASSQEELAGADTQYF
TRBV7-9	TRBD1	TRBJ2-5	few	TGTGCCAGCAGCTTAGAAGGGGGCTTAGGAGAGACCCAGTACTTC	CASSLEGGLGETQYF
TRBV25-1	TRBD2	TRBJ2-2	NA	TGTGCCAGCAGTGAAAAAATAGCGGGAGGGCCGGCCGGGGAGCTGTTTTTT	CASSEKIAGGPAGELFF
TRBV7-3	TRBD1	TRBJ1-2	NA	TGTGCCAGCAGCTCCGGACAGGGAGGCTACACCTTC	CASSSGQGGYTF
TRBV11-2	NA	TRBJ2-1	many	TGTGCCAGCGGCGGGGCGAGCTCCTACAATGAGCAGTTCTTC	CASGGASSYNEQFF
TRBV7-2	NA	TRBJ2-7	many	TGTGCCAGCAGCTTAGCGGTAACCTACGAGCAGTACTTC	CASSLAVTYEQYF
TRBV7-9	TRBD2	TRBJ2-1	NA	TGTGCCAGCAGCTTTTCGGGACTAAGCTACAATGAGCAGTTCTTC	CASSFSGLSYNEQFF
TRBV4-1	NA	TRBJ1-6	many	TGCGCCAGCAGCCCGATCGGCAGGGAACGCAATTCACCCCTCCACTTT	CASSPIGRERNSPLHF
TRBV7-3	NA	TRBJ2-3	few	TGTGCCAGCAGCCCAATCGGGGGAATCGGCACAGATACGCAGTATTTT	CASSPIGGIGTDTQYF